This record looks at one TCR beta chain sequence and its context. Its antigen is unknown. No base quality values were provided; no much bigger clone lies one nucleotide off. These data are taken from a study of blood T cell repertoires in COVID-19 (dated by TCRdb to 2018 to 2020). For context, the study as a whole: Samples covering the acute and convalescent phases of COVID-19 were provided by collaborators in the United States, Italy and Spain. The material from the prospective study consisted of cDNA or gDNA derived from T cells, B-cell-depleted T cells, or PBMCs. The dataset comprised deeply sampled blood TCRbeta repertoires from subjects exposed to, actively infected with, or recovered from COVID-19. A freely available public database, intended as a resource for researchers studying the immune response to SARS-CoV-2, is where the repertoires were released. The samples were drawn from two sources: the first 160 participants of the ongoing ImmuneRACE study, and over 1,000 subjects contributed by 6 global collaborators. Sample metadata almost always included a de-identified subject ID, COVID-19 status, age in years and sex. Where available, HLA class I and class II types were obtained from metadata supplied by the sample provider rather than from assay-based typing.

Results and caveats for the whole study, not just this receptor: How much clinical and demographic metadata was included differed by source and by participant, and the metadata was provided uncurated.

Collaborating institutions collected whole blood in K2EDTA tubes following their own protocols. For TCRbeta analysis, collaborators shipped samples in one of three forms: frozen whole blood, isolated PBMCs, or DNA extracted from either of those sample types. The germline V gene (reference sequence) yields LNHDA for CDR1 and SQIVND for CDR2. V ends up 7 bases short and J 3 bases short, with an unmatched junction base count of 8. The CDR3 contains 14 residues, cysteine and phenylalanine counted. The entry retains the CDR3 DNA only, 42 bases that are in frame from base 1. TCRbeta CDR3 regions were amplified from genomic DNA by means of the immunoSEQ Assay, a bias-controlled multiplex PCR. Per the original workflow: The number of nucleated cells in each sample was estimated from the amplification of reference gene primers within the assay. To quantify the absolute abundance of each unique TCRbeta CDR3 rearrangement, sequence reads were collapsed and filtered. Productive Simpson clonality was computed per sample as the square root of Simpson's diversity index over productive rearrangements. In its TCRdb copy, this immuneACCESS table keeps in-frame sequences only and misses some clones. Where compared with another copy, unresolved V genes explain less than half of these, and the others have no known cause. V and J calls and clone size come straight from that table; D and trimming were deduced from the DNA. This sample holds about 150,000 clones; around three quarters were observed only once. Around 17% of the sample lies in the top ten.

The TCR sequence derives from a man aged 50-60 years with acute or convalescent COVID-19. The chain uses TRBV19 and TRBJ1-1, with 7 central nucleotides matching TRBD1. The sequenced material came from peripheral blood. The nucleotides read TGTGCCAGTATTTCACAGGGGTCGGACACTGAAGCTTTCTTT. Translated, it reads CASISQGSDTEAFF.